The 14 T cell receptor beta chains below were found in one sample sequenced in a study of blood T cell repertoires in COVID-19. Sequencing was performed with immunoSEQ multiplex PCR; in TCRdb, only in-frame clones are kept and a portion is missing. The sample holds about 200,000 clones, approximately 82% seen once. Sequenced input: peripheral blood. The source is a human donor with acute or convalescent COVID-19. The donor label of this sample is uncertain.

V usage is TRBV2 and J usage is TRBJ2-5, with TRBD1 identical over 8 bases. The CDR3 totals 16 residues. Germline CDR1 SNHLY, CDR2 FYNNEI. Losses at the gene ends were 5 bases for V and 7 bases for J; bases not matched to a gene: 15. CDR3 in amino acids: CASSFPDRGPRGTQYF. CDR3 nucleotides: TGTGCCAGCAGTTTCCCCGACAGGGGCCCTCGAGGGACCCAGTACTTC.

V is TRBV3-1 (or the pseudogene TRBV3-2) and J is TRBJ1-1, with 11 bases matching TRBD1. CDR1 and CDR2 from the germline V gene are LGHDT and YNNKEL (reference sequence). Unmatched junction bases numbered 5, after V lost 2 bases and J lost 3 bases. This CDR3 region has 16 residues. The CDR3 reads CASSQIPGQGDTEAFF. CDR3 nucleotides: TGTGCCAGCAGCCAAATTCCGGGACAGGGGGACACTGAAGCTTTCTTT.

V and J are TRBV1 and TRBJ2-7; TRBD2, the table's D call, was not compared with the DNA. TRBV1 is classified as a pseudogene. The CDR3 has 17 residues. CDR3: CTSSQDKASGFPYEQYF. The CDR3 DNA reads as TGCACCAGCAGCCAAGATAAGGCTAGCGGTTTTCCCTACGAGCAGTACTTC.

The gene calls are TRBV6-6 and TRBJ1-2, with TRBD1 identical over 9 bases. CDR1 is MNHNY, CDR2 SVGAGI, per germline (reference sequence). The CDR3 has 14 amino acids. The V and J ends lost 6 bases and 6 bases, in that order; junction bases with no gene match: 8. CDR3 nucleotide sequence: TGTGCCAGCAGACACCGGGACAGGGATCATGGCTACACCTTC. This gives the protein CASRHRDRDHGYTF.

V usage is TRBV18 and J usage is TRBJ1-6; 7 bases are a match to TRBD1. V lost 6 bases to trimming and J lost 5 bases; unmatched junction nucleotides: 1. The CDR3 contains 13 residues. The V gene's germline CDR1 is KGHSH and CDR2 LQKENI. This CDR3 is CASSTGDNSPLHF. The CDR3 DNA reads TGTGCCAGCTCCACAGGGGATAATTCACCCCTCCACTTT. Variable domain in full (rest from reference TRBV18 and TRBJ1-6): NAGVMQNPRHLVRRRGQEARLRCSPMKGHSHVYWYRQLPEEGLKFMVYLQKENIIDESGMPKERFSAEFPKEGPSILRIQQVVRGDSAAYFCASSTGDNSPLHFGNGTRLTVT.

This clone was picked up one time. The chain has TRBV5-4 and TRBJ1-2, with D perhaps TRBD1 (6 bases). With 0 bases removed from V and 14 bases from J, the gap between germline ends came to 17 bases. The length of the CDR3 is 13 residues. The germline V gene encodes CDR1 SGHNT and CDR2 YYREEE (reference sequence). The CDR3 nucleotides read TGTGCCAGCAGCTTGGGGACGGACAGCCTACTGACCTTC. Its translation: CASSLGTDSLLTF.

This clone was recorded at least ten times. This chain joins TRBV5-1 and TRBJ1-2, with D uncertain. Trimming removed 0 bases from V and 5 bases from J, with 14 bases in between. The CDR3 runs to 15 residues. Germline CDR1 and CDR2: SGHRS and YFSETQ. The DNA of the CDR3 is TGCGCCAGCAGCTTGGAATCAGGCCATAGTTATGGCTACACCTTC. Its translation: CASSLESGHSYGYTF.

The rearrangement uses TRBV10-3 and TRBJ1-3, with 8 nucleotides matching TRBD1. Germline V gene data show CDR1 as ENHRY and CDR2 as SYGVKD. The CDR3 is made up of 13 amino acids. The V segment lost 8 bases and the J segment 4 bases; nucleotides outside the gene matches: 4. CDR3: CAIAGQGGNTIYF. DNA of the CDR3: TGTGCCATCGCCGGACAGGGAGGAAACACCATATATTTT.

The chain links TRBV7-8 to TRBJ2-2, with 11 bases identical to TRBD2. Germline CDR1 and CDR2: SGHVS and FQNEAQ. CDR3 size: 20 residues. V lost 3 bases, J lost 0 bases, and 12 bases stayed unmatched. The DNA of the CDR3 is TGTGCCAGCAGCTTTCAGCCGGCACTAGCGGGAGCCGCGAACACCGGGGAGCTGTTTTTT. This sequence encodes CASSFQPALAGAANTGELFF. Complete variable domain (other parts from reference TRBV7-8 and TRBJ2-2): GAGVSQSPRYKVAKRGQDVALRCDPISGHVSLFWYQQALGQGPEFLTYFQNEAQLDKSGLPSDRFFAERPEGSVSTLKIQRTQQEDSAVYLCASSFQPALAGAANTGELFFGEGSRLTVL.

V gene TRBV5-1 combines with J gene TRBJ1-1; D call uncertain. The V gene lost 0 bases and the J gene lost 0 bases, with 6 bases spanning the gap. This CDR3 is 14 amino acids long. Germline V CDR1 and CDR2: SGHRS, YFSETQ. Here the CDR3 reads CASSLGAVNTEAFF. The CDR3 region has the DNA TGCGCCAGCAGCTTGGGAGCCGTGAACACTGAAGCTTTCTTT.

This chain uses TRBV20-1 with TRBJ1-1; D gene unclear. V shed 6 bases and J shed 5 bases, with 10 bases lying between them. CDR1 DFQATT and CDR2 SNEGSKA come from the germline V gene (reference sequence). This CDR3 contains 11 residues. This chain's CDR3 is CSAFRRTEAFF. CDR3 nucleotides: TGCAGTGCCTTTCGTAGAACTGAAGCTTTCTTT.

This chain uses TRBV29-1 with TRBJ2-5; D gene uncertain. V was trimmed by 0 bases and J by 6 bases, leaving 5 bases between them. The CDR3 runs 11 residues. In germline, CDR1 is SQVTM, CDR2 ANQGSEA. The CDR3: CSVEDGQTQYF. The DNA for the CDR3 is TGCAGCGTTGAAGATGGCCAGACCCAGTACTTC.

The J gene is TRBJ2-7, the V gene TRBV4-3; 14 bases map to TRBD2. Unmatched junction bases numbered 4, after V lost 1 base and J lost 2 bases. Germline CDR1 is LGHNA and CDR2 is YSLEER. There are 17 residues in the CDR3. The CDR3 loop is CASSQGLAGGSPYEQYF. The DNA of the CDR3 is TGCGCCAGCAGCCAAGGACTAGCGGGAGGGTCCCCCTACGAGCAGTACTTC.

The chain joins TRBV11-2 to TRBJ2-7; D unclear. Germline CDR1 is SGHAT and CDR2 is FQNNGV. This CDR3 spans 14 amino acids. Trimming removed 0 bases at V and 2 bases at J, with 8 bases between. The CDR3: CASSLDQSPYEQYF. DNA of the CDR3: TGTGCCAGCAGCTTAGATCAGTCTCCCTACGAGCAGTACTTC.